These 4 T cell receptor beta chains came from one sample sequenced in a study of blood T cell repertoires in COVID-19 (dated by TCRdb to about 2020). To prepare the library, the immunoSEQ multiplex PCR assay was applied. TCRdb took this table from immuneACCESS and kept in-frame rearrangements with V and J called. Such tables lack part of the clones; where checked against another copy, unresolved V genes explain under half of the gap, and the rest is unexplained. For this sample there are 230,000 or so clones; roughly 88% appear just once. Over 3% of the sample belongs to the ten largest clones. The sample comprised PBMCs or T cells enriched from blood (not recorded which). The source of these receptors is a woman between 35 and 50 years old with acute COVID-19.

This clone was observed a few times. DNA for the CDR3: TGTGCCAGCAGCTCCGGGGGTTCCGGGAGCAATCAGCCCCAGCATTTT. This encodes CASSSGGSGSNQPQHF. The V and J genes are TRBV7-2 and TRBJ1-5, with D perhaps TRBD1 (5 bases). V was pared by 4 bases and J by 1 base, with 14 bases between. The CDR3 runs 16 residues. Germline CDR1 SGHTA, CDR2 FQGNSA. The complete variable domain, with remaining parts taken from reference TRBV7-2 and TRBJ1-5, reads GAGVSQSPSNKVTEKGKDVELRCDPISGHTALYWYRQSLGQGLEFLIYFQGNSAPDKSGLPSDRFSAERTGGSVSTLTIQRTQQEDSAVYLCASSSGGSGSNQPQHFGDGTRLSIL.

The CDR3 region is CASSSGGADTQYF. The CDR3 nucleotides are TGCGCCAGCAGCTCCGGCGGCGCAGATACGCAGTATTTT. The chain combines TRBV5-1 with TRBJ2-3; D is ambiguous. V lost 3 bases and J 4 bases, leaving 9 bases between the germline ends. In germline, CDR1 is SGHRS, CDR2 YFSETQ. The CDR3 contains 13 residues.

The chain employs TRBV20-1 and TRBJ2-2, with D perhaps matching TRBD2 (5 bases). Per the germline V gene, CDR1 is DFQATT and CDR2 is SNEGSKA (reference sequence). CDR3 length equals 15 residues. Trimming cost V 3 bases and J 0 bases, with 11 bases left between them. CDR3 nucleotides: TGCAGTGCTAGTAAGCCGGGGTCGAACACCGGGGAGCTGTTTTTT. Amino acid sequence: CSASKPGSNTGELFF.

J is TRBJ2-2 and V is TRBV19; D might be TRBD1 (5 bases). The CDR3 contains 14 residues. V was pared by 3 bases and J by 6 bases, with 11 bases between. CDR1 and CDR2 from the germline V gene are LNHDA and SQIVND (reference sequence). For the CDR3, the DNA is TGTGCCAGTAGTATTGTTTGGGGCGCCGGGGAGCTGTTTTTT. This encodes CASSIVWGAGELFF. The full variable domain, with the rest looked up from reference TRBV19 and TRBJ2-2, is DGGITQSPKYLFRKEGQNVTLSCEQNLNHDAMYWYRQDPGQGLRLIYYSQIVNDFQKGDIAEGYSVSREKKESFPLTVTSAQKNPTAFYLCASSIVWGAGELFFGEGSRLTVL.